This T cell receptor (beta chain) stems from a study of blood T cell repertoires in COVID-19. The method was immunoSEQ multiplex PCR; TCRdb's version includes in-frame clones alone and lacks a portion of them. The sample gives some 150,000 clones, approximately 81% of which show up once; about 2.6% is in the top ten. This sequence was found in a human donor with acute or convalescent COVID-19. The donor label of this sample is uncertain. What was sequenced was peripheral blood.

CDR3 sequence: CASSLGRTYGYTF. In DNA, the CDR3 is TGTGCCAGCAGCTTAGGCAGAACCTATGGCTACACCTTC. The gene calls are TRBV11-2 and TRBJ1-2; D gene unclear. Trimming cost V 1 base and J 4 bases, with 7 bases left between them. This CDR3 has 13 residues. CDR1 SGHAT and CDR2 FQNNGV come from the germline V gene.